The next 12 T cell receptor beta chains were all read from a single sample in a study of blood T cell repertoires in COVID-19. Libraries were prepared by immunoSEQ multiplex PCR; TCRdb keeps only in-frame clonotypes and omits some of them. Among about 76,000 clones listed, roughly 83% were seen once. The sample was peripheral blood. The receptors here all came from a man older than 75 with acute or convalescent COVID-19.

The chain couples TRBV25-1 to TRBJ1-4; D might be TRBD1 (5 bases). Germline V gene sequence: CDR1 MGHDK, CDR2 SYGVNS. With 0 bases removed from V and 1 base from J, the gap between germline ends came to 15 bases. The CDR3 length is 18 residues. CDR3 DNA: TGTGCCAGCAGTGAATACGGCGGGATGGGGGTAACTAATGAAAAACTGTTTTTT. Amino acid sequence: CASSEYGGMGVTNEKLFF.

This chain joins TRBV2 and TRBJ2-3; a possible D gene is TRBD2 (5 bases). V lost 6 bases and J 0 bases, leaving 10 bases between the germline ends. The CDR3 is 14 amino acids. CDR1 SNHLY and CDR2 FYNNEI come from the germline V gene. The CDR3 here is CASSQAASTDTQYF. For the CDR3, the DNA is TGTGCCAGCAGCCAAGCGGCTAGCACAGATACGCAGTATTTT.

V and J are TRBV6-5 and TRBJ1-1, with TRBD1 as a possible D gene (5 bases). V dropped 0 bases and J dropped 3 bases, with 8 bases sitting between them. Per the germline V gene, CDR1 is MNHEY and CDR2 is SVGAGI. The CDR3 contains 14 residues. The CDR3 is CASSYSAGYTEAFF. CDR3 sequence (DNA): TGTGCCAGCAGTTACTCTGCAGGGTACACTGAAGCTTTCTTT.

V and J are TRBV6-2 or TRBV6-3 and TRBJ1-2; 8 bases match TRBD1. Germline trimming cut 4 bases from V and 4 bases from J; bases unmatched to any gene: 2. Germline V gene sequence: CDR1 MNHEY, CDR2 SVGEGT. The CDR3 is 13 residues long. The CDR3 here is CASSLDRVYGYTF. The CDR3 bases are TGTGCCAGCAGTTTGGACAGGGTCTATGGCTACACCTTC.

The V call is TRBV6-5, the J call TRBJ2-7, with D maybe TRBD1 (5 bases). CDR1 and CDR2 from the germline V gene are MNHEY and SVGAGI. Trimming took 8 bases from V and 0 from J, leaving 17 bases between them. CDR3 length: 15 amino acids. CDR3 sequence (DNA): TGTGCCAGCGGCGGACAACCTCTTAGCTCCTACGAGCAGTACTTC. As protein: CASGGQPLSSYEQYF.

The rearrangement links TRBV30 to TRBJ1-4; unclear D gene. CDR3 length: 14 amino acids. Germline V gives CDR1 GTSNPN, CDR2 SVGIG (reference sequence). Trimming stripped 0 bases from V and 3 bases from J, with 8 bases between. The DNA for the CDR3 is TGTGCCTGGAGTGTACACAGTCCTAATGAAAAACTGTTTTTT. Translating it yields CAWSVHSPNEKLFF. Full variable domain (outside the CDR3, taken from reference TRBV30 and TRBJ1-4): SQTIHQWPATLVQPVGSPLSLECTVEGTSNPNLYWYRQAAGRGLQLLFYSVGIGQISSEVPQNLSASRPQDRQFILSSKKLLLSDSGFYLCAWSVHSPNEKLFFGSGTQLSVL.

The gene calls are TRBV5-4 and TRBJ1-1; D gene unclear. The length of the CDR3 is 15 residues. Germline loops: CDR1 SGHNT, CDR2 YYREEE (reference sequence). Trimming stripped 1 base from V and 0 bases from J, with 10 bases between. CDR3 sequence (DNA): TGTGCCAGCAGCTTGTCCGGGGTTATGAACACTGAAGCTTTCTTT. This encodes CASSLSGVMNTEAFF.

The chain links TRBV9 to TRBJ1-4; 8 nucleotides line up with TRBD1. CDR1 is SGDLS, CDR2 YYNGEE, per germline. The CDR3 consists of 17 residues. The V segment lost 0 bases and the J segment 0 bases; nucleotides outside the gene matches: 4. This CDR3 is CASSVGTGHATNEKLFF. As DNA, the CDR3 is TGTGCCAGCAGCGTAGGGACAGGGCACGCAACTAATGAAAAACTGTTTTTT.

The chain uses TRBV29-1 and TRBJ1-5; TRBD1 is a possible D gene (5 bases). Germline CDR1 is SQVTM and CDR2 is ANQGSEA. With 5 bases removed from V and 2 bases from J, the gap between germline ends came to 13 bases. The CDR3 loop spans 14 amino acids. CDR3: CSVKSQGGNQPQHF. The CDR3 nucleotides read TGCAGCGTTAAATCCCAGGGCGGCAATCAGCCCCAGCATTTT.

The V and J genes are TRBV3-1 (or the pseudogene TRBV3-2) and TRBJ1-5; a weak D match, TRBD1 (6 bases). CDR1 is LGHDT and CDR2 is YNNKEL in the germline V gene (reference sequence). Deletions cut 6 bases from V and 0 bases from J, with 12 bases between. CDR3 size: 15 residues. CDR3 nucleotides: TGTGCCAGCAGTCCAGGGGTAAATAGCAATCAGCCCCAGCATTTT. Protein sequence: CASSPGVNSNQPQHF.

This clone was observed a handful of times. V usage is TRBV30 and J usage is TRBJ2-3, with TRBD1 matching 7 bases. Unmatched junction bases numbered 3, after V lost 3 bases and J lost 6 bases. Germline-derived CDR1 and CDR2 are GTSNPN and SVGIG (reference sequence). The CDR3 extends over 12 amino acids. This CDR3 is CAWSATGDTQYF. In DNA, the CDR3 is TGTGCCTGGAGCGCGACAGGGGATACGCAGTATTTT.

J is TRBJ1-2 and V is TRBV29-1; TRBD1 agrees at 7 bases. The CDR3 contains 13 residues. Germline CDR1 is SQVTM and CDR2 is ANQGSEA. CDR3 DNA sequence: TGCAGTGTTCTTCGACAGGGAAGGTATGGCTACACCTTC. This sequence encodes CSVLRQGRYGYTF.